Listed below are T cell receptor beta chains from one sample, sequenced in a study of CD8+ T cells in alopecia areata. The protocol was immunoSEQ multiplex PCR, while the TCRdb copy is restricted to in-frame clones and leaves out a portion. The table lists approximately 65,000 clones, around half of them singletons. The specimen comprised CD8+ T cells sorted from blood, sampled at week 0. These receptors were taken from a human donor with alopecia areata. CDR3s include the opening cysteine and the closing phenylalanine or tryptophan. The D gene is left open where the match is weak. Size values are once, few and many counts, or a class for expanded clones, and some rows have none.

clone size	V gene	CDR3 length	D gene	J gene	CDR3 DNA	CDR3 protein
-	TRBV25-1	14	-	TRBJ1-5	TGTGCCAGCTCCATGAAGGGGCCGGGTCAGCCCCAGCATTTT	CASSMKGPGQPQHF
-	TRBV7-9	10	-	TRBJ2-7	TGTGCCAGCAGCGGTCCTGAGCAGTACTTC	CASSGPEQYF
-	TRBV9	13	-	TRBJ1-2	TGTGCCAGCAGCGTAGACGGGGTGAATGGCTACACCTTC	CASSVDGVNGYTF
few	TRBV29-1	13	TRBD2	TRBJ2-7	TGCAGCGTTGGGGCTAGCGGCACCTACGAGCAGTACTTC	CSVGASGTYEQYF
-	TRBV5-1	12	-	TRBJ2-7	TGCGCCAGCAGCTGGGACGGGTACGAGCAGTACTTC	CASSWDGYEQYF
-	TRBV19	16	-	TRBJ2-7	TGTGCCAGTAGTGCAACTGCTGAGGGCGCGATCTACGAGCAGTACTTC	CASSATAEGAIYEQYF
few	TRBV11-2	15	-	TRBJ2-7	TGTGCCAGCTCATATGGGTCTGGACAGTACTACGAGCAGTACTTC	CASSYGSGQYYEQYF
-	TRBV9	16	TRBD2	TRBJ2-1	TGTGCCAGCAGCGCCGAGACTAGCGGGAGATTGGGGGAGCAGTTCTTC	CASSAETSGRLGEQFF
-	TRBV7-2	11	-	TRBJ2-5	TGTGCCAGCAGCTTTTCCGAGACCCAGTACTTC	CASSFSETQYF
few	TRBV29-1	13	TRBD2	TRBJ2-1	TGCAGCGTTTCTGGCGGGAGGGCCGATGAGCAGTTCTTC	CSVSGGRADEQFF
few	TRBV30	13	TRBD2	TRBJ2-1	TGTGCCTGGTATAGCGGGAGACACCATGAGCAGTTCTTC	CAWYSGRHHEQFF
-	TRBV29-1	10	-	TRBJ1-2	TGCAGCGTTGAAGTCCCCGTTGACACCTTC	CSVEVPVDTF
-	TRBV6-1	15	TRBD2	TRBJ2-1	TGTGCCAGCAGAAGACTAGCGGGAGGACTCAATGAGCAGTTCTTC	CASRRLAGGLNEQFF
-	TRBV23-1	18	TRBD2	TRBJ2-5	TGCGCCAGCAGTCAACCCGGGACTAGCGGGAGGATCCAAGAGACCCAGTACTTC	CASSQPGTSGRIQETQYF
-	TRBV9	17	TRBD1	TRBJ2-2	TGTGCCAGCAGCCCCCACCCCGGGACAGGGGTCGTCGGGGAGCTGTTTTTT	CASSPHPGTGVVGELFF
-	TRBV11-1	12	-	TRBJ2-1	TGTGCCAGCAGCTTCAAGCGAGATGAGCAGTTCTTC	CASSFKRDEQFF
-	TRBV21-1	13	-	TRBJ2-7	TGTGCCAGCAATCAGGGGGGATTCTACGAGCAGTACTTC	CASNQGGFYEQYF
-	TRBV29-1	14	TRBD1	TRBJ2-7	TGCAGCGTAACCGGGACAGGGGGGACCTACGAGCAGTACTTC	CSVTGTGGTYEQYF
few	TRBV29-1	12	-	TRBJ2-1	TGCAGCGTTGTATACCAATACAATGAGCAGTTCTTC	CSVVYQYNEQFF
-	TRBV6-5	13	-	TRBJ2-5	TGTGCCAGCAGTTTAACGATGACCTCGGCCCAGTACTTC	CASSLTMTSAQYF
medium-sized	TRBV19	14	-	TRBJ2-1	TGTGCCAGTAGTCCTAGTTGGACAGTGGATGAGCAGTTCTTC	CASSPSWTVDEQFF
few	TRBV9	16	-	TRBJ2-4	TGTGCCAGCAGCGTAGGTTGGGGGGACCGAGGGAACATTCAGTACTTC	CASSVGWGDRGNIQYF
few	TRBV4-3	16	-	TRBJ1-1	TGCGCCAGCAGCCAAGGGATCAGGGGATTGAGGACTGAAGCTTTCTTT	CASSQGIRGLRTEAFF
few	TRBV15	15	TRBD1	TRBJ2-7	TGTGCCACCAGCGCCGGGACAGGCCGCTCCTACGAGCAGTACTTC	CATSAGTGRSYEQYF
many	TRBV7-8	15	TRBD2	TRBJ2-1	TGTGCCAGCAGCTTAATGGGGGGAGGGGAAAGTGAGCAGTTCTTC	CASSLMGGGESEQFF
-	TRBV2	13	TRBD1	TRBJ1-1	TGTGCCAGCAGTTTGACAGGGGGCACTGAAGCTTTCTTT	CASSLTGGTEAFF
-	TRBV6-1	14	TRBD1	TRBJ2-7	TGTGCCAGCAGAGAAAGACAGGGAATCTACGAGCAGTACTTC	CASRERQGIYEQYF
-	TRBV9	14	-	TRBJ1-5	TGTGCCAGCAGCCTCTCGGGGGGGCATCAGCCCCAGCATTTT	CASSLSGGHQPQHF
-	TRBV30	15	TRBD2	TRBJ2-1	TGTGCCTGGAGTCGCGGGGGGGATCCCTACAATGAGCAGTTCTTC	CAWSRGGDPYNEQFF
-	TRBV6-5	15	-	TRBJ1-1	TGTGCCAGCAGTTACTCAACGGTCGGGAACACTGAAGCTTTCTTT	CASSYSTVGNTEAFF
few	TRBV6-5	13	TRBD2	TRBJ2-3	TGTGCCGGAGGGCGGGAGGACAAAGATACGCAGTATTTT	CAGGREDKDTQYF
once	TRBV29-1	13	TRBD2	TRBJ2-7	TGCAGCGTTGAACTTGGACTAGCACCCGAGCAGTACTTC	CSVELGLAPEQYF
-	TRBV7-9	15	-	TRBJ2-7	TGTGCCAGCACCTCAACCGGGACAACGTACTACGAGCAGTACTTC	CASTSTGTTYYEQYF
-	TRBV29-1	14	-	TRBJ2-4	TGCAGCGTTGTCGGGACATTAGCCAAAAACATTCAGTACTTC	CSVVGTLAKNIQYF
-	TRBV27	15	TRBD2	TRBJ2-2	TGTGCCAGCTGGACTAGCGGGGGCAACACCGGGGAGCTGTTTTTT	CASWTSGGNTGELFF
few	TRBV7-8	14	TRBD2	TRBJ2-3	TGTGCCAGCAGCTTATCTAGCGGGGTATATACGCAGTATTTT	CASSLSSGVYTQYF
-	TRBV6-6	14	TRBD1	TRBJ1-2	TGTGCCAGCAGTTACAGGACAGGGGGCGGTGGCTACACCTTC	CASSYRTGGGGYTF
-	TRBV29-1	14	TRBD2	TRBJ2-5	TGCAGCGTTGAAGGGAGGGTTTCGGCGGGAGTTCAGTACTTC	CSVEGRVSAGVQYF
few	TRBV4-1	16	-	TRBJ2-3	TGCGCCAGCAGCCAAGGGGGTAATCCCGAAAGGGATACGCAGTATTTT	CASSQGGNPERDTQYF
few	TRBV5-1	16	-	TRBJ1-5	TGCGCCAGCAGCATCGGGACGGAATTACTAACCGAGCCCCAGCATTTT	CASSIGTELLTEPQHF
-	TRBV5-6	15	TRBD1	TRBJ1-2	TGTGCCAGCAGCTTGGGAGGACAGGGCGTGACTGGCTACACCTTC	CASSLGGQGVTGYTF
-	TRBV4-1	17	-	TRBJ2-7	TGCGCCAGCAGCCTCGGGCCAAGAACAGGGTCCTCCTACGAGCAGTACTTC	CASSLGPRTGSSYEQYF
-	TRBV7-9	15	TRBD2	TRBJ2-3	TGTGCCAGCAGCTCAAGCGGGAGAAACACAGATACGCAGTATTTT	CASSSSGRNTDTQYF
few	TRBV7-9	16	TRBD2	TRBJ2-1	TGTGCCAGCAGCTTATTTAGCGGGAGCTCCTACAATGAGCAGTTCTTC	CASSLFSGSSYNEQFF
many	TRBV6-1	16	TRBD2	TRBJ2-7	TGTGCCAGCAGTGTTAGTCCTGGGACTAGCGGGGAGGAGCAGTACTTC	CASSVSPGTSGEEQYF
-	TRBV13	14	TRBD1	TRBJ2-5	TGTGCCAGCAGCTTAGGAGACAGGGGGCAGACCCAGTACTTC	CASSLGDRGQTQYF
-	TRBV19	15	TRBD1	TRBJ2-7	TGTGCCAGTAGTACCTGGACAGGGTATCGCCACGAGCAGTACTTC	CASSTWTGYRHEQYF
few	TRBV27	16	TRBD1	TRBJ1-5	TGTGCCAGCAGTCCGCGACAGGGTATGAGCAATCAGCCCCAGCATTTT	CASSPRQGMSNQPQHF
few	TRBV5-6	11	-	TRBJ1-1	TGTGCCAGCAGCTTGGGCACTGAAGCTTTCTTT	CASSLGTEAFF
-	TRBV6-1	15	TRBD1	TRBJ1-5	TGTGCCAGCAGTGACGACAGGGGAGTCAATCAGCCCCAGCATTTT	CASSDDRGVNQPQHF
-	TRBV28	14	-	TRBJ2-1	TGTGCCAGCAGTTTAGTTGTAGGTTCCAATGAGCAGTTCTTC	CASSLVVGSNEQFF
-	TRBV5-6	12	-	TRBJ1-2	TGTGCCAGCCGTGCCGGGGACTATGGCTACACCTTC	CASRAGDYGYTF
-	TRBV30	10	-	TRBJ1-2	TGTGCCTGTGATGGGGCTGGCTACACCTTC	CACDGAGYTF
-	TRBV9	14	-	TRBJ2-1	TGTGCCAGCAGCCCTTCGGCCGGCTCCAATGAGCAGTTCTTC	CASSPSAGSNEQFF
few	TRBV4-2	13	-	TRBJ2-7	TGTGCCAGCAGCCCAGGGCCAGAGAACGAGCAGTACTTC	CASSPGPENEQYF
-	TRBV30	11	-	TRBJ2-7	TGTGCCTGGGCCGACAGCTACGAGCAGTACTTC	CAWADSYEQYF
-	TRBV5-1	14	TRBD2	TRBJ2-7	TGCGCCAGCAGCTGGACTAGCGGGTTTCAAGAGCAGTACTTC	CASSWTSGFQEQYF
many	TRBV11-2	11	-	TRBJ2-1	TGTGCCAGCAGCCGGACTAATGAGCAGTTCTTC	CASSRTNEQFF
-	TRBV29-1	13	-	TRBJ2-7	TGCAGCGTTTTATTATATATCGGCTACGAGCAGTACTTC	CSVLLYIGYEQYF